Described below is a single TCR beta chain sequence and its context. Original processing methods: How many nucleated cells were present was estimated from reference gene primer amplification. Only in-frame clones appear in the TCRdb table, and some are missing; sequencing was by immunoSEQ multiplex PCR. The V and J calls and clone size come from that table; D and trimming were worked out from the DNA. The data show 25,000 to 35,000 clones, with 80% to 90% seen just once and 8% to 10% held by the top ten. The data were obtained in a study of blood T cell repertoires in COVID-19. Study-wide context: Italy, Spain and the United States were the sources of the convalescent and acute COVID-19 samples. PBMCs, B-cell-depleted T cells, or T cells were the source of the cDNA or gDNA that made up the material.

Germline CDR1 is SNHLY and CDR2 is FYNNEI. CDR3 length equals 14 residues. J lost 1 base, V lost 6 bases, and 5 bases had no gene match. J is TRBJ2-5 and V is TRBV2, with 7 bases identical to TRBD1. The source of this sequence is a human donor in a cohort sampled during active COVID-19. The sample comprised peripheral blood. The CDR3 DNA is TGTGCCAGCAGACAGGGGTCTTCCCAAGAGACCCAGTACTTC. It specifies CASRQGSSQETQYF.